This T cell receptor (beta chain) was retrieved from a study of a mutant IDH1 vaccine in newly diagnosed glioma (dated by TCRdb to the early 2020s). Background on the whole study: Of the roughly 31 treated patients, about 60% were male and about 38% were female, and the mean age was roughly 40 years. For exploratory analyses, fewer than 30 treated patients had longitudinal TCRB deep sequencing done wherever samples were available. Prior to enrollment, patients had been given standard therapy consisting of radiotherapy alone, temozolomide alone, or radiochemotherapy with temozolomide, with the combination given to most patients. Peripheral blood was collected at six visits: V03 (baseline), V05, V07, V10, V12 and V13. Broader findings and caveats from the paper: No apparent relationship was observed between pseudoprogression and alterations in the top peripheral T cell clonotypes detected by TCRB sequencing. Across multiple MHC alleles, vaccine-induced immune responses were seen in nearly 95% of patients. PBMC samples for TCRB deep sequencing were selected based on availability. According to the authors, sample limitations meant that analyses of patient blood samples could not be reproduced.

This clone appeared a few times. Its specific antigen is unknown. Base qualities are missing; no much larger clone stands one base away. Inclusive of the bounding cysteine and phenylalanine, the CDR3 is 13 residues long. Only the CDR3 part of the read is kept: 39 bases, read in frame from the first base. V is cut by 4 bases and J by 1 base, and the space between the germline ends is 8 bases. The germline V gene specifies SGDLS as CDR1 and YYNGEE as CDR2. What this sample's time point label stands for: baseline, week 1 (first vaccination visit). The sample's treatment or condition label, decoded: pre-vaccination baseline after standard-of-care therapy. Donors had newly diagnosed WHO grade 3 or 4 IDH1-mutant astrocytomas with loss of nuclear ATRX. The samples were drawn from NOA16, a multicentre, single-arm, open-label phase I trial in Germany that tested a mutant IDH1 peptide vaccine in humans for the first time. Blood drawn at visit V03 was used as the baseline sample for immunogenicity testing. Genomic DNA for TCRB sequencing was extracted from EDTA blood using the DNeasy Blood and Tissue Kit.

To prepare the library, the immunoSEQ multiplex PCR assay was applied. Following the manufacturer's protocol, the hsTCRB Kit was used to amplify rearranged TCR beta chain sequences. TCRB libraries were sequenced on an Illumina MiSeq. The authors' analysis ran thus. Demultiplexing, trimming and gene mapping were performed with the kit vendor's proprietary platform. TCRdb holds this immuneACCESS table with in-frame rearrangements only. Some clones are missing; in checked studies, unresolved V genes explain under half, and the rest has no known cause. V and J calls and clone size come straight from that table; D and trimming were deduced from the DNA. For this sample the table gives some 50,000 clones, of which 70% to 90% were detected only once. The ten largest clones add up to 2% to 3% of the sample.

Recombination connected TRBV9 to TRBJ1-1, with a tentative D gene TRBD1 over 5 matching bases. The sequence derives from a man aged 35 to 55 with glioma. This specimen was PBMCs, taken from a glioma patient treated with radiotherapy, temozolomide or both. The encoded CDR3 is CASSLGQNTEAFF. The DNA sequence is as follows: TGTGCCAGCAGCCTAGGACAGAACACTGAAGCTTTCTTT.